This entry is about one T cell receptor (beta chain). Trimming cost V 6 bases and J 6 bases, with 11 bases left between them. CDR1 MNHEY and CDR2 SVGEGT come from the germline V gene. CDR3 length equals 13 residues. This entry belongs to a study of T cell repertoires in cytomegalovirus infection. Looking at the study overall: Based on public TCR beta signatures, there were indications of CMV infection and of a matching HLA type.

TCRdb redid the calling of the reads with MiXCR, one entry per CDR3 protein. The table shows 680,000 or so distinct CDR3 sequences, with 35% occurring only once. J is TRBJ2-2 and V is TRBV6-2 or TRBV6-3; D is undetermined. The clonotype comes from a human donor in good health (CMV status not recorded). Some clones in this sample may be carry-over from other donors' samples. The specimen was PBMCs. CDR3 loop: CASSESRSGELFF. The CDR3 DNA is TGTGCCAGCAGCGAATCTAGGTCCGGGGAGCTGTTTTTT.